This T cell receptor (beta chain) was captured by sequencing in a study of OX40 agonist ivuxolimab in advanced cancers. J lost 0 bases, V lost 2 bases, and 5 bases had no gene match. CDR3 length equals 16 residues. Germline V gene data show CDR1 as SGHRS and CDR2 as YFSETQ. Produced via immunoSEQ multiplex PCR; TCRdb's table is partial and in-frame only. This table has 69,000 or so clones, about 85% appearing once. The input for sequencing was CD4+ or CD8+ T cells sorted from blood, taken in a trial of the OX40 agonist ivuxolimab. The receptor's source is an adult with an advanced solid tumor such as melanoma, head and neck, liver or kidney cancer. The chain carries TRBV5-1 and TRBJ2-1; TRBD1 agrees at 7 bases. DNA for the CDR3: TGCGCCAGCAGCTTAGGACAGGCGAGCTCCTACAATGAGCAGTTCTTC. It is translated as CASSLGQASSYNEQFF.